Following are 25 T cell receptor beta chains from one sample sequenced in a study of OX40 agonist ivuxolimab in advanced cancers. The assay was immunoSEQ multiplex PCR, and TCRdb's table has in-frame clones only and misses some. Of around 100,000 clones in the sample, roughly nine tenths were seen once. The starting material was CD4+ or CD8+ T cells sorted from blood, obtained in a trial of the OX40 agonist ivuxolimab. The receptors derive from an adult with an advanced solid tumor such as melanoma, head and neck, liver or kidney cancer.

This clone has a handful of counts. The V call is TRBV27, the J call TRBJ2-7; 7 nucleotides match TRBD2. The V segment lost 0 bases and the J segment 2 bases; nucleotides outside the gene matches: 7. CDR1 and CDR2 (germline): MNHEY, SMNVEV (reference sequence). The CDR3 consists of 16 residues. CDR3 DNA: TGTGCCAGCAGTTTATCCGGCGGGAGTGACACCTACGAGCAGTACTTC. The encoded protein is CASSLSGGSDTYEQYF.

The gene calls are TRBV7-9 and TRBJ2-5; no firm D call. Per germline, CDR1 SEHNR and CDR2 FQNEAQ (reference sequence). The V and J ends lost 8 bases and 0 bases respectively, with 13 bases between them. CDR3 length: 14 amino acids. The CDR3 here is CASRPQGYQETQYF. Here the CDR3 DNA reads TGTGCCAGCCGCCCCCAAGGGTACCAAGAGACCCAGTACTTC.

The genes are TRBV18 and TRBJ2-3, with 9 bases fitting TRBD1. The germline CDR1 and CDR2 sequences are KGHSH and LQKENI. Germline trimming cut 3 bases from V and 3 bases from J; bases unmatched to any gene: 7. This CDR3 is built from 16 residues. The chain's CDR3 is CASSPSGQGLTDTQYF. The CDR3 nucleotides read TGTGCCAGCTCACCTTCGGGACAGGGCCTGACAGATACGCAGTATTTT.

The chain joins TRBV4-1 to TRBJ1-2, with TRBD1 as a possible D gene (5 bases). V lost 3 bases and J lost 4, with 15 bases in between. The CDR3 has 15 amino acids. Per germline, CDR1 MGHRA and CDR2 YSYEKL. CDR3 in amino acids: CASSHPVRGVYGYTF. CDR3 sequence (DNA): TGCGCCAGCAGCCATCCCGTCCGGGGGGTCTATGGCTACACCTTC.

The chain has TRBV18 and TRBJ2-3, with D unresolved. The CDR3 length is 14 residues. Germline CDR1 KGHSH, CDR2 LQKENI. V was cut by 6 bases and J by 4 bases, with 14 bases left in between. Here the CDR3 reads CASSPPSTSDTQYF. The CDR3 DNA follows: TGTGCCAGCTCTCCCCCTTCCACATCAGATACGCAGTATTTT.

The genes are TRBV29-1 and TRBJ1-2, with D perhaps matching TRBD1 (5 bases). The V gene lost 5 bases and the J gene lost 5 bases, with 12 bases spanning the gap. There are 12 residues in the CDR3. Germline assignment: CDR1 SQVTM and CDR2 ANQGSEA. The DNA for the CDR3 is TGCAGCGTTTCCAGGGATGGATATGGCTACACCTTC. Translating it yields CSVSRDGYGYTF.

The chain joins TRBV6-5 to TRBJ1-4, with TRBD1 as a possible D gene (5 bases). The V end lost 4 bases, the J end lost 8 bases, and 17 bases lay between the germline ends. Germline V lookup: CDR1 MNHEY, CDR2 SVGAGI. The CDR3 contains 15 residues. The CDR3 region is CASSWGGTSGEKLFF. The DNA for the CDR3 is TGTGCCAGCAGTTGGGGGGGGACGTCAGGGGAAAAACTGTTTTTT.

J is TRBJ1-2 and V is TRBV9, with D possibly being TRBD1 (6 bases). Trimming shortened V by 6 bases and J by 4 bases, and 19 bases separated the two germline ends. Germline V gene lookup returns CDR1 SGDLS and CDR2 YYNGEE. CDR3 size: 15 residues. CDR3 nucleotide sequence: TGTGCCAGCACCAGAGGGGGGGTACCCTCCTATGGCTACACCTTC. It specifies CASTRGGVPSYGYTF.

J is TRBJ1-2 and V is TRBV12-5; tentatively, D is TRBD1 (5 bases). V gave up 1 base and J gave up 4 bases, with 13 bases separating them. Germline values: CDR1 LGHNT, CDR2 FRNRAP. The CDR3 is 15 residues long. CDR3: CASGLGRDRLYGYTF. The CDR3 DNA sequence: TGTGCTAGTGGTTTGGGGCGGGACCGCCTCTATGGCTACACCTTC.

The table lists this clone with a count of one. The chain combines TRBV29-1 with TRBJ1-1; D remains unclear. This CDR3 contains 10 residues. CDR1 is SQVTM, CDR2 ANQGSEA, per germline. V lost 4 bases and J lost 7, with 7 bases in between. The CDR3 sequence: CSVGIVEAFF. CDR3 nucleotide sequence: TGCAGCGTTGGAATCGTTGAAGCTTTCTTT.

The chain carries TRBV5-1 and TRBJ1-1, with 11 bases matching TRBD1. V lost 5 bases to trimming and J lost 0 bases; unmatched junction nucleotides: 6. This CDR3 is 16 amino acids long. In germline, CDR1 is SGHRS, CDR2 YFSETQ. The CDR3 here is CASSSRTGGMNTEAFF. The CDR3 DNA sequence: TGCGCCAGCAGTTCCCGGACAGGGGGCATGAACACTGAAGCTTTCTTT.

DNA of the CDR3: TGTGCCATCAGTGAGTCTACTGCCCTGGCTGAAAAACTGTTTTTT. Translated, it gives CAISESTALAEKLFF. The rearrangement links TRBV10-3 to TRBJ1-4; D is ambiguous. V lost 0 bases, J lost 7 bases, and 12 bases lay in between. The germline V gene encodes CDR1 ENHRY and CDR2 SYGVKD. The CDR3 contains 15 residues.

The J gene is TRBJ2-3, the V gene TRBV27; D is possibly TRBD2 (5 bases). Germline CDR1 reads MNHEY; CDR2 reads SMNVEV (reference sequence). The length of the CDR3 is 17 residues. The V gene lost 5 bases and the J gene lost 2 bases, with 20 bases spanning the gap. The CDR3 DNA is TGTGCCAGCAGTGCCCGAGGTCTGGCGGGCGTCACAGATACGCAGTATTTT. Protein sequence: CASSARGLAGVTDTQYF.

The chain recombines TRBV5-1 with TRBJ2-3; 13 bases agree with TRBD2. After removal of 1 base from V and 0 bases from J, the junction contained 2 bases not matched to a gene. Germline V gene data show CDR1 as SGHRS and CDR2 as YFSETQ. This CDR3 contains 17 residues. The DNA of the CDR3 is TGCGCCAGCAGCTTGCCACTAGCGGGAGGGAGCACAGATACGCAGTATTTT. This codes for CASSLPLAGGSTDTQYF.

CDR3 DNA sequence: TGTGCCAGCAGCTTAGTTGCGGGAGGGCCCAATGAGCAGTTCTTC. This encodes CASSLVAGGPNEQFF. The chain carries TRBV7-6 and TRBJ2-1, with 9 bases matching TRBD2. Germline V gene lookup returns CDR1 SGHVS and CDR2 FNYEAQ. V lost 1 base to trimming and J lost 6 bases; unmatched junction nucleotides: 4. The CDR3 length is 15 residues.

This chain connects TRBV7-3 to TRBJ2-1, with D unclear. V lost 5 bases and J lost 7, with 21 bases in between. Germline lookup yields CDR1 SGHTA and CDR2 FQGTGA. The CDR3 runs 16 residues. The CDR3: CASSPYTAKVGNEQFF. The CDR3 DNA is TGTGCCAGCAGCCCCTACACGGCCAAGGTGGGGAATGAGCAGTTCTTC.

The chain joins TRBV5-1 to TRBJ2-2; D remains unclear. Trimming removed 5 bases from V and 5 bases from J, with 10 bases in between. Germline V lookup: CDR1 SGHRS, CDR2 YFSETQ. This CDR3 has 13 amino acids. CDR3 DNA: TGCGCCAGCAGTAACGGCCAGACCGGGGAGCTGTTTTTT. It specifies CASSNGQTGELFF.

This clone was counted once. V gene TRBV6-6 combines with J gene TRBJ2-5; TRBD2 matches at 8 bases. V shed 7 bases, J shed 2 bases, and the junction held 3 bases outside the gene matches. The germline CDR1 and CDR2 sequences are MNHNY and SVGAGI (reference sequence). This CDR3 region has 13 residues. CDR3 DNA sequence: TGTGCCAGCATCTTAGCGGGGCAAGAGACCCAGTACTTC. This encodes CASILAGQETQYF.

This chain links TRBV19 with TRBJ1-2; D call uncertain. The CDR3 is 13 amino acids. V gave up 7 bases and J gave up 4 bases, with 13 bases separating them. CDR1 LNHDA and CDR2 SQIVND come from the germline V gene (reference sequence). CDR3 residues: CASTKEQGYGYTF. As DNA, the CDR3 is TGTGCCAGTACCAAGGAGCAAGGCTATGGCTACACCTTC. Combining the CDR3 with reference TRBV19 and TRBJ1-2 gives the whole variable domain DGGITQSPKYLFRKEGQNVTLSCEQNLNHDAMYWYRQDPGQGLRLIYYSQIVNDFQKGDIAEGYSVSREKKESFPLTVTSAQKNPTAFYLCASTKEQGYGYTFGSGTRLTVV.

The chain employs TRBV5-4 and TRBJ1-6, with 8 bases aligning to TRBD1. V dropped 1 base and J dropped 5; count of bases not matched to a gene: 2. The CDR3 sequence is 15 residues long. The germline V gene encodes CDR1 SGHNT and CDR2 YYREEE (reference sequence). For the CDR3, the DNA is TGTGCCAGCAGCTTGCCAGGGGGCCATAATTCACCCCTCCACTTT. As protein: CASSLPGGHNSPLHF.

This chain links TRBV6-5 with TRBJ1-1, with TRBD1 as a possible D gene (5 bases). The CDR3 covers 12 residues. Germline lookup yields CDR1 MNHEY and CDR2 SVGAGI. The CDR3 spells CGAGRVRSEAFF. CDR3 in DNA: TGTGGGGCAGGGAGGGTTCGGAGTGAAGCTTTCTTT.

In its sample, this clone was seen once. The chain links TRBV7-9 to TRBJ2-7; D is unclear. The CDR3 contains 12 residues. Trimming shortened V by 4 bases and J by 4 bases, and 8 bases separated the two germline ends. Germline loops: CDR1 SEHNR, CDR2 FQNEAQ (reference sequence). CDR3 nucleotide sequence: TGTGCCAGCAGCTCCTTAGTATACGAGCAGTACTTC. Translating gives CASSSLVYEQYF. Full variable domain (missing parts from reference TRBV7-9 and TRBJ2-7): DTGVSQNPRHKITKRGQNVTFRCDPISEHNRLYWYRQTLGQGPEFLTYFQNEAQLEKSRLLSDRFSAERPKGSFSTLEIQRTEQGDSAMYLCASSSLVYEQYFGPGTRLTVT.

The rearrangement links TRBV6-5 to TRBJ1-5; 10 positions match TRBD1. Germline CDR1 is MNHEY and CDR2 is SVGAGI. Losses at the gene ends were 4 bases for V and 3 bases for J; bases not matched to a gene: 6. This CDR3 is built from 16 residues. DNA for the CDR3: TGTGCCAGCAGTTCCTGGACAGGGGGAACCAATCAGCCCCAGCATTTT. Its protein is CASSSWTGGTNQPQHF.

The chain has TRBV2 and TRBJ2-3; 8 bases are a match to TRBD1. There are 14 residues in the CDR3. Germline CDR1 and CDR2: SNHLY and FYNNEI. V was clipped by 6 bases and J by 1 base; unmatched bases: 3. The CDR3 DNA follows: TGTGCCAGCAGCCCGACAGGGGGCACAGATACGCAGTATTTT. Its translation is CASSPTGGTDTQYF.

V is TRBV9 and J is TRBJ1-2, with 7 nucleotides matching TRBD1. CDR1 SGDLS and CDR2 YYNGEE come from the germline V gene. Trimming at V came to 3 bases and at J to 1 base, leaving 6 bases not matched to a gene. The CDR3 spans 15 residues. The CDR3 reads CASSAPDRINYGYTF. As DNA, the CDR3 is TGTGCCAGCAGCGCCCCGGACAGGATTAACTATGGCTACACCTTC.